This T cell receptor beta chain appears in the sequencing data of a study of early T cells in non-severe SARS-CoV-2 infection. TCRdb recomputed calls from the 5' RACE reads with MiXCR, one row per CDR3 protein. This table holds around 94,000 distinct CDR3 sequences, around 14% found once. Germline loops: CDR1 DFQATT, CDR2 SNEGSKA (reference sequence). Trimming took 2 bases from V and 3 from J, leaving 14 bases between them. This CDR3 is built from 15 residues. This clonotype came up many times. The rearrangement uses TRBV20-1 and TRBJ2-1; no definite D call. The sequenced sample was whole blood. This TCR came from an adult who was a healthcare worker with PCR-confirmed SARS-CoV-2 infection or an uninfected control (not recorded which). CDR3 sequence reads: CSARPYGAFYNEQFF. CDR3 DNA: TGCAGTGCTAGACCTTACGGAGCGTTCTACAATGAGCAGTTCTTC.